This passage covers 7 T cell receptor beta chains from one sample sequenced in a study of T cells in Graves' hyperthyroidism and ophthalmopathy. Authors of the study amplified TCR beta CDR3 regions from RNA transcripts. Carried out on the TCR CDR3, a first-round RT-PCR used the HTBI primer set. TCRdb called the multiplex PCR reads again in MiXCR, with one record for every CDR3 protein. Of around 280,000 distinct CDR3 sequences in the sample, more than 10% are singletons; the top ten hold approximately 8.6%. The sequencing sample was made of blood. Receptors originate from a woman between 25 and 40 years old with Graves' hyperthyroidism that later progressed to Graves' ophthalmopathy.

The gene calls are TRBV29-1 and TRBJ2-7; perhaps TRBD2 as D (6 bases). CDR3 length: 14 residues. Trimming left V 5 bases short and J 2 bases short, with 16 bases between. Germline lookup yields CDR1 SQVTM and CDR2 ANQGSEA. CDR3 DNA: TGCAGCGTTATAACACCGGACTACCCCTACGAGCAGTACTTC. It yields the protein CSVITPDYPYEQYF.

This clonotype has a count of ten or more. The chain uses TRBV6-1 and TRBJ1-4; tentative D call: TRBD1 (5 bases). Trimming removed 8 bases at V and 2 bases at J, with 18 bases between. There are 16 residues in the CDR3. Per the germline V gene, CDR1 is MNHNS and CDR2 is SASEGT. The CDR3 protein is CASRAGPGRTNEKLFF. The CDR3 DNA follows: TGTGCCAGCCGAGCTGGACCGGGACGGACTAATGAAAAACTGTTTTTT.

With respect to this clonotype: A read error may account for a junction end that differs from germline. This chain joins TRBV20-1 and TRBJ2-1, with 9 bases aligning to TRBD2. Per the germline V gene, CDR1 is DFQATT and CDR2 is SNEGSKA (reference sequence). CDR3 length: 16 amino acids. CDR3 in amino acids: CSARVIGTSSYNKQFF. The CDR3 DNA is TGCAGTGCTAGAGTAATCGGGACTAGCAGCTACAATAAGCAGTTCTTC.

The chain uses TRBV27 and TRBJ2-4; TRBD1 might be the D (6 bases). Trimming stripped 2 bases from V and 10 bases from J, with 12 bases between. The CDR3 has 13 amino acids. CDR1 is MNHEY and CDR2 is SMNVEV in the germline V gene (reference sequence). CDR3 nucleotide sequence: TGTGCCAGCAGTTTAAGGGACACCACTATTCAGTACTTC. Translating it yields CASSLRDTTIQYF.

This rearrangement joins TRBV6-1 to TRBJ1-1, with D tentatively TRBD1 (5 bases). The CDR3 loop spans 13 amino acids. V lost 6 bases and J lost 4, with 12 bases in between. CDR1 and CDR2 from the germline V gene are MNHNS and SASEGT. The CDR3 reads CASRGLIGTEAFF. In DNA form, the CDR3 reads TGTGCCAGCAGGGGACTTATAGGCACTGAAGCTTTCTTT.

This clonotype showed up many times. The chain couples TRBV6-2 or TRBV6-3 to TRBJ2-1; 9 bases map to TRBD2. The CDR3 has 15 residues. CDR1 MNHEY and CDR2 SVGEGT come from the germline V gene. With V trimmed by 6 bases and J by 4 bases, 7 bases remained unmatched. The CDR3 nucleotides read TGTGCCAGCAGGATTACTAGCGGGCATTACAATGAGCAGTTCTTC. Residues: CASRITSGHYNEQFF.

This clonotype was seen repeatedly, ten times or more. A clone one base away is much larger, so this may be a read error. The CDR3 loop is CASSPTGPYEQYF. CDR3 DNA sequence: TGTGCCAGCAGTCCGACAGGGCCCTACGAGCAGTACTTC. The chain has TRBV12-3 or TRBV12-4 and TRBJ2-7, with 7 bases lining up with TRBD1. Unmatched junction bases numbered 3, after V lost 5 bases and J lost 2 bases. CDR3 length: 13 amino acids.